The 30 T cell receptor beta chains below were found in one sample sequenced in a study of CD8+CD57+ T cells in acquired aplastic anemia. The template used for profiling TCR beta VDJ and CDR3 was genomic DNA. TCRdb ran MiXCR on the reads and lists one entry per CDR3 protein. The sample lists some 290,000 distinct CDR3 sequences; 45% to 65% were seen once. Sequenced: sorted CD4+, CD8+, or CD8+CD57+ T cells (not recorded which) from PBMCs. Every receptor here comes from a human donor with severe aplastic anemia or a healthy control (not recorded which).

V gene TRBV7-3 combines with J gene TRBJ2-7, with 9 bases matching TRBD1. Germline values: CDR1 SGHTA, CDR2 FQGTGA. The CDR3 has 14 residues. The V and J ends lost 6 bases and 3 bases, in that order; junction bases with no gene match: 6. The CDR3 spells CASSEEGQGYEQYF. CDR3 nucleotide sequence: TGTGCCAGCAGTGAAGAGGGACAGGGCTACGAGCAGTACTTC.

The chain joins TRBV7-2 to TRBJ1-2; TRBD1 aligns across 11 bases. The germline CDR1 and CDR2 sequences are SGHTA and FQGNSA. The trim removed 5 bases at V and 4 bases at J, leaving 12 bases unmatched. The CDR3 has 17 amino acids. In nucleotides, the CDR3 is TGTGCCAGCAGCGGGCACCGGGACAGGGGGATTCGCTATGGCTACACCTTC. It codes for CASSGHRDRGIRYGYTF.

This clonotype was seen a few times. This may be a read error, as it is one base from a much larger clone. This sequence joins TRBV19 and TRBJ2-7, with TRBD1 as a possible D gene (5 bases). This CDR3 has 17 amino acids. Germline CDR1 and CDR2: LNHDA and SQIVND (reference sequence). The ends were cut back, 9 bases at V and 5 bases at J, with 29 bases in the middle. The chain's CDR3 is CARTRTGRQSFFHEQYF. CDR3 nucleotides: TGTGCCAGAACCCGCACCGGCCGACAGTCTTTTTTTCACGAGCAGTACTTC. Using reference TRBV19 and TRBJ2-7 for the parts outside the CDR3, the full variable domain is DGGITQSPKYLFRKEGQNVTLSCEQNLNHDAMYWYRQDPGQGLRLIYYSQIVNDFQKGDIAEGYSVSREKKESFPLTVTSAQKNPTAFYLCARTRTGRQSFFHEQYFGPGTRLTVT.

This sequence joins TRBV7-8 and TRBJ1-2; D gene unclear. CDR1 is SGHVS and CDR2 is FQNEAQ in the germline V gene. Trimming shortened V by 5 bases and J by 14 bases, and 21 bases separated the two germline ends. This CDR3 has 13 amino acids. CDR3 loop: CASSVFSGFGSTF. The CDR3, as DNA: TGTGCCAGCAGCGTGTTCTCCGGATTTGGATCTACCTTC.

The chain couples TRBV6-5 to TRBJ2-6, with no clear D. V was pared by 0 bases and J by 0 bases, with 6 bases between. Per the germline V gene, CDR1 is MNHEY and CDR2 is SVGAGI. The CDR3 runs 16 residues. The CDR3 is CASSYSGDSGANVLTF. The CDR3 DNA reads TGTGCCAGCAGTTACTCGGGCGACTCTGGGGCCAACGTCCTGACTTTC.

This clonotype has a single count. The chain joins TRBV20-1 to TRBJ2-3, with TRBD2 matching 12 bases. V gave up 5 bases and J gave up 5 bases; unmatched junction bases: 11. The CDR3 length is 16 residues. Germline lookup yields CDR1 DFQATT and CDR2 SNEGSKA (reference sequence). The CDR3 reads CSAPSGLAGGRDTQYF. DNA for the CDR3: TGCAGTGCTCCCTCGGGCCTAGCGGGGGGGCGAGATACGCAGTATTTT.

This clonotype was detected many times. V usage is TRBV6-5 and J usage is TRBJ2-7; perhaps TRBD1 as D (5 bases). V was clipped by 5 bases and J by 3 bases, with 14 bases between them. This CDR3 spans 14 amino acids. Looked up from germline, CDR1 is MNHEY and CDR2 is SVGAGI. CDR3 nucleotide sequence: TGTGCCAGCAGTATTAGACAGACCCTCTACGAGCAGTACTTC. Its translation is CASSIRQTLYEQYF.

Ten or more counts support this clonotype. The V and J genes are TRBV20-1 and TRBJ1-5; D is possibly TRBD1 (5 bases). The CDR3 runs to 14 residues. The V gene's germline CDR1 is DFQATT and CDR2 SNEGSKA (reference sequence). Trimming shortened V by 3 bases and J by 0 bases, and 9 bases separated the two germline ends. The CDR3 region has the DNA TGCAGTGCTAGCACGGGGGATAGCAATCAGCCCCAGCATTTT. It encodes CSASTGDSNQPQHF.

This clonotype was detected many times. The CDR3 region is CASSSQAGGPHEQYF. Written as DNA, the CDR3 is TGCGCCAGCAGCTCTCAAGCGGGGGGTCCCCACGAGCAGTACTTC. This chain joins TRBV5-1 and TRBJ2-7; the match to TRBD2 covers 9 bases. V lost 3 bases, J lost 5 bases, and 9 bases stayed unmatched. The CDR3 has 15 amino acids. Germline V gene data show CDR1 as SGHRS and CDR2 as YFSETQ.

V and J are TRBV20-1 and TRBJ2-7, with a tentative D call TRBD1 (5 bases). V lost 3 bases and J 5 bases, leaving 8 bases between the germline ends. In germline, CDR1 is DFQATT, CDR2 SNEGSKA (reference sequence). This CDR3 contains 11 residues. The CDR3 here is CSASTGNEQYF. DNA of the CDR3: TGCAGTGCTAGTACAGGCAACGAGCAGTACTTC.

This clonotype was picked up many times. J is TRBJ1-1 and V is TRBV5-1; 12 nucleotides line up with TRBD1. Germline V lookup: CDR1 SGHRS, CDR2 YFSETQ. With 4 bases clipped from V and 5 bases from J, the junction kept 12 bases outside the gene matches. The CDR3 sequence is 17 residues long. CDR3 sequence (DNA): TGCGCCAGCAGCCCTCAGGGACAGGGGGCGCTGGGGACTGAAGCTTTCTTT. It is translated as CASSPQGQGALGTEAFF.

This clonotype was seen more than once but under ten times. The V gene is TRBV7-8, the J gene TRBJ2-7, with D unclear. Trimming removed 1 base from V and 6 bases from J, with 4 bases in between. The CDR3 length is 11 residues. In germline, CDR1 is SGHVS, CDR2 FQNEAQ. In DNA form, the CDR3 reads TGTGCCAGCAGCTTAGATGGCGAGCAGTACTTC. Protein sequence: CASSLDGEQYF.

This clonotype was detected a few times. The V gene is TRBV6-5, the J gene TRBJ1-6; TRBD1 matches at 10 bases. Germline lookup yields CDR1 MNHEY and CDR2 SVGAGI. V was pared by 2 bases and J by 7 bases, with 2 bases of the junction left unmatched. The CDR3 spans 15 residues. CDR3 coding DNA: TGTGCCAGCAGTTACCAGGGACAGGGGAATTCACCCCTCCACTTT. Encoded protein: CASSYQGQGNSPLHF.

CDR3 sequence reads: CASSPRDEQFF. The CDR3 nucleotides are TGTGCCAGCAGCCCCCGAGATGAGCAGTTCTTC. V usage is TRBV28 and J usage is TRBJ2-1; D ambiguous. The V end was cut by 6 bases, the J end by 8 bases, with 8 bases between. The CDR3 is 11 residues long. From germline, CDR1 is MDHEN and CDR2 SYDVKM. Complete variable domain (other parts from reference TRBV28 and TRBJ2-1): DVKVTQSSRYLVKRTGEKVFLECVQDMDHENMFWYRQDPGLGLRLIYFSYDVKMKEKGDIPEGYSVSREKKERFSLILESASTNQTSMYLCASSPRDEQFFGPGTRLTVL.

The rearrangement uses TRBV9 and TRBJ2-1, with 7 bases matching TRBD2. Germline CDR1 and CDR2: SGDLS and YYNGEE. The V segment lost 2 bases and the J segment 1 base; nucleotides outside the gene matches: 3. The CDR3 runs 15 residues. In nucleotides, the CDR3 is TGTGCCAGCAGCGTTGCGGGAGTATCCTACAATGAGCAGTTCTTC. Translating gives CASSVAGVSYNEQFF.

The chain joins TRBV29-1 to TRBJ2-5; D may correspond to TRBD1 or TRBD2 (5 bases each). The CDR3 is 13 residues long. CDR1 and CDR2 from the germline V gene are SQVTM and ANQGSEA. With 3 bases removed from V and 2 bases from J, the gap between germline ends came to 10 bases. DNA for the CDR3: TGCAGCGTTGACCGGGACCGTCAAGAGACCCAGTACTTC. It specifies CSVDRDRQETQYF.

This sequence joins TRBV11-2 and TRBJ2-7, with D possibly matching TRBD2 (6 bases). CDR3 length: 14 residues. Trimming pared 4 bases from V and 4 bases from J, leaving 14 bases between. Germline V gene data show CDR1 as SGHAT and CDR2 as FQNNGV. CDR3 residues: CASSSRTTYYEQYF. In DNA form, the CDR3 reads TGTGCCAGCAGCTCCCGGACTACATATTACGAGCAGTACTTC.

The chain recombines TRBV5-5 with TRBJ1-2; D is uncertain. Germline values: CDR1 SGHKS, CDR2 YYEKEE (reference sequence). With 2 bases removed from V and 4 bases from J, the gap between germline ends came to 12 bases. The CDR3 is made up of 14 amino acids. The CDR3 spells CASSLTLGLYGYTF. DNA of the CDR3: TGTGCCAGCAGCTTAACCCTCGGCCTCTATGGCTACACCTTC.

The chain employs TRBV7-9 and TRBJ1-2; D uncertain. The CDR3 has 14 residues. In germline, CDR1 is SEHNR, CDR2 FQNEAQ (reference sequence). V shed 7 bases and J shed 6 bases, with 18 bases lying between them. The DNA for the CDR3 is TGTGCCAGCACACGGACTAGCGGGGATAATGGCTACACCTTC. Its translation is CASTRTSGDNGYTF. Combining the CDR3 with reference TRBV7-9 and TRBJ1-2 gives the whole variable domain DTGVSQNPRHKITKRGQNVTFRCDPISEHNRLYWYRQTLGQGPEFLTYFQNEAQLEKSRLLSDRFSAERPKGSFSTLEIQRTEQGDSAMYLCASTRTSGDNGYTFGSGTRLTVV.

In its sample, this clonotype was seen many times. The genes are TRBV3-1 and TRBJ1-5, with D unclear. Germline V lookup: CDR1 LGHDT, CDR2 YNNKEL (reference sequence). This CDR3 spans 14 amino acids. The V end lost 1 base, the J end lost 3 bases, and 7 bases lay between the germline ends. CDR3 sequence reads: CASSQAANNQPQHF. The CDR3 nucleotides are TGTGCCAGCAGCCAAGCGGCGAACAATCAGCCCCAGCATTTT.

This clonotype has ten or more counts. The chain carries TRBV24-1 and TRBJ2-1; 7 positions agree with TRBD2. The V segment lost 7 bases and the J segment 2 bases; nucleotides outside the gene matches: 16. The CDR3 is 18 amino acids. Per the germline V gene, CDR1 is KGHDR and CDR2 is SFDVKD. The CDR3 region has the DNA TGTGCCACCAGGACCCTCACCGGCTGGGGGGGTCCCTACAATGAGCAGTTCTTC. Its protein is CATRTLTGWGGPYNEQFF.

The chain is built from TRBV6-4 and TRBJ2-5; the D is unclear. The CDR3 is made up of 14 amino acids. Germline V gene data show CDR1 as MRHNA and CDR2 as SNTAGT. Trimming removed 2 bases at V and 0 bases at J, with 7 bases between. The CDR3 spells CASSDLGYQETQYF. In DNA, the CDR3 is TGTGCCAGCAGTGACCTCGGATACCAAGAGACCCAGTACTTC.

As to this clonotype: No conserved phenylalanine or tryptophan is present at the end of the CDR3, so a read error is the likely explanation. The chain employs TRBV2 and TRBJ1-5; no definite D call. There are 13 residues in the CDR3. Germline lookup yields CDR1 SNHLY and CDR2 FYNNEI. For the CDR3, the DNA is TGCGCCAGCAAGACGACGGCCAATCAGCCCCAGCATCTT. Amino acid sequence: CASKTTANQPQHL.

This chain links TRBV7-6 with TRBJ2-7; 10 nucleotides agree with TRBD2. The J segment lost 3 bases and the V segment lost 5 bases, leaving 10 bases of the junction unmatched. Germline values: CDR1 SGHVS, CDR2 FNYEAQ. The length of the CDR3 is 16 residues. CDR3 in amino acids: CASSQELRLAGYEQYF. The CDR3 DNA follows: TGTGCCAGCAGCCAGGAACTCCGACTAGCGGGCTACGAGCAGTACTTC. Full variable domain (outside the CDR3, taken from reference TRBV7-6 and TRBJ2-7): GAGVSQSPRYKVTKRGQDVALRCDPISGHVSLYWYRQALGQGPEFLTYFNYEAQQDKSGLPNDRFSAERPEGSISTLTIQRTEQRDSAMYRCASSQELRLAGYEQYFGPGTRLTVT.

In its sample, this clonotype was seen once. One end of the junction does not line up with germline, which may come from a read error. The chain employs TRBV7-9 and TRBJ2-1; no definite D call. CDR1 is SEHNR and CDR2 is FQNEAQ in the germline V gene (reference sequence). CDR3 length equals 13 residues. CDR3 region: CAGSLVLGGEQFF. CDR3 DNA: TGTGCCGGCAGCTTAGTTCTGGGCGGTGAGCAGTTCTTC.

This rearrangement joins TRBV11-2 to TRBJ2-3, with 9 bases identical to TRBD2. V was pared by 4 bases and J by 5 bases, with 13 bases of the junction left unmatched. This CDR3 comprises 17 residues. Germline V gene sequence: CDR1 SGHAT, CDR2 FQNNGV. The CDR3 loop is CASSYNTGTSLLDTQYF. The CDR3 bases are TGTGCCAGCAGCTATAACACCGGGACTAGCCTACTAGATACGCAGTATTTT.

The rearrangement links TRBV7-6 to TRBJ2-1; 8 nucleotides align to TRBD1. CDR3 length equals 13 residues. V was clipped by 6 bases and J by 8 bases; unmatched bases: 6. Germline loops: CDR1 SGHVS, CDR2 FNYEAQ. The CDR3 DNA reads TGTGCCAGCAGTCCAAGACAGGGGCATGAGCAGTTCTTC. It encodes CASSPRQGHEQFF.

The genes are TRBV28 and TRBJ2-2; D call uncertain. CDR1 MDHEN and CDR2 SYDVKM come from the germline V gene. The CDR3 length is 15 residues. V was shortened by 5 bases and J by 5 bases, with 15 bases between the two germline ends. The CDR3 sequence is CASSPWQVGTGELFF. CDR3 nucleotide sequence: TGTGCCAGCAGTCCATGGCAGGTGGGGACCGGGGAGCTGTTTTTT.

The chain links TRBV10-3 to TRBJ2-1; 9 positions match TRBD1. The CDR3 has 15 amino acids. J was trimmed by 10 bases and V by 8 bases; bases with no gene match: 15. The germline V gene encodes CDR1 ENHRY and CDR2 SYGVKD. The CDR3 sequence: CAIRLGDRDNSEQFF. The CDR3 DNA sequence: TGTGCCATCCGCCTAGGGGACAGGGACAACAGCGAGCAGTTCTTC.

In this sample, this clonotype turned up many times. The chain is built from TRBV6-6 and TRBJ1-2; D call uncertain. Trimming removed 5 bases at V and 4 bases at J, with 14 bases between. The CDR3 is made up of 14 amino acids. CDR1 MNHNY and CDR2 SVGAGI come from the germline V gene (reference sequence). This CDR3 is CASSRATLAYGYTF. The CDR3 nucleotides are TGTGCCAGCAGTCGGGCCACTTTGGCCTATGGCTACACCTTC.